This entry concerns a single T cell receptor (beta chain). Antigen: not known. CDR1 SGHTA and CDR2 FQGNSA come from the germline V gene. This CDR3 has 14 residues. After removal of 5 bases from V and 1 base from J, the junction contained 4 bases not matched to a gene. This sample was taken from a study of cytomegalovirus exposure and HLA in healthy donors. Study findings and constraints: A later analysis reportedly found fewer N-insertions in an Asian-associated ancestry cluster than the approximately 700-donor mean.

With 60 Vbeta and 13 Jbeta primers, the PCR was carried out. In the authors' workflow: The authors later counted about 80 million unique TCR beta chains, approximately 10 million of them shared. Method: immunoSEQ multiplex PCR; TCRdb's copy keeps in-frame clones and lacks some. The V and J calls and the clone size are those of that table, but D and trimming were determined from the DNA. The sample has about 100,000 clones, around four fifths seen once. V gene TRBV7-2 combines with J gene TRBJ2-5; 7 nucleotides line up with TRBD1. This TCR derives from a woman between 40 and 50 years old in good health and CMV-seronegative. Input material: PBMCs. As DNA, the CDR3 is TGTGCCAGCAGCCCCGGGACAGTCCAAGAGACCCAGTACTTC. Its translation: CASSPGTVQETQYF.